The 30 T cell receptor beta chains presented below share a single source sample, sequenced in a study of CD8 T cells in ankylosing spondylitis. TCRdb reanalysed the 5' RACE reads using MiXCR and keeps one entry per CDR3 protein. This table holds roughly 130,000 distinct CDR3 sequences, roughly 8.8% found once. Sequences were obtained from synovial fluid, either unsorted or a sorted T cell fraction (not recorded which). All receptors come from a male donor with ankylosing spondylitis.

This clonotype has a count of ten or more. The chain employs TRBV18 and TRBJ2-7; TRBD2 agrees at 8 bases. Trimming cost V 2 bases and J 7 bases; bases outside gene matches: 10. CDR3 size: 15 residues. Germline loops: CDR1 KGHSH, CDR2 LQKENI. The CDR3 DNA follows: TGTGCCAGCTCACCAAGGGGACTAGTCTCGGCGGAGCAGTACTTC. Its translation: CASSPRGLVSAEQYF.

There are many counts of this clonotype. This chain joins TRBV6-5 and TRBJ1-2, with TRBD1 matching 8 bases. Trimming cost V 3 bases and J 6 bases; bases outside gene matches: 6. The germline V gene encodes CDR1 MNHEY and CDR2 SVGAGI. CDR3 length: 14 residues. The CDR3 DNA is TGTGCCAGCAGTTATTCAGGGGGCTTCCATGGCTACACCTTC. Amino acid sequence: CASSYSGGFHGYTF.

In its sample, this clonotype was seen many times. This chain connects TRBV12-3 or TRBV12-4 to TRBJ2-3; D is possibly TRBD1 (5 bases). Deletions cut 4 bases from V and 4 bases from J, with 15 bases between. This CDR3 contains 15 residues. CDR3 sequence: CASSWTSWGADTQYF. CDR3 coding DNA: TGTGCCAGCAGTTGGACCTCCTGGGGCGCAGATACGCAGTATTTT.

The chain carries TRBV29-1 and TRBJ2-7; a possible D gene is TRBD2 (5 bases). CDR1 SQVTM and CDR2 ANQGSEA come from the germline V gene. CDR3 length: 11 amino acids. V was clipped by 4 bases and J by 2 bases, with 6 bases between them. DNA for the CDR3: TGCAGCGTTGTGGGAGCCTACGAGCAGTACTTC. It codes for CSVVGAYEQYF.

This clonotype came up many times. V is TRBV20-1 and J is TRBJ1-4, with 7 positions matching TRBD1. CDR3 size: 14 residues. V lost 5 bases, J lost 6 bases, and 9 bases stayed unmatched. Looked up from germline, CDR1 is DFQATT and CDR2 is SNEGSKA (reference sequence). CDR3 residues: CSALGGGGHEKLFF. The CDR3 DNA is TGCAGTGCTCTTGGAGGGGGCGGTCATGAAAAACTGTTTTTT.

The chain carries TRBV28 and TRBJ1-1; D unresolved. The CDR3 is 15 residues long. CDR1 and CDR2 (germline): MDHEN, SYDVKM. Trimming pared 6 bases from V and 6 bases from J, leaving 20 bases between. The CDR3 region has the DNA TGTGCCAGCAGCTCCTCGACTTCTCTCGGCGCTGAAGCTTTCTTT. Its protein product is CASSSSTSLGAEAFF.

V is TRBV6-1 and J is TRBJ1-1; no definite D call. The CDR3 extends over 13 amino acids. Germline V gives CDR1 MNHNS, CDR2 SASEGT. V lost 1 base and J 7 bases, leaving 10 bases between the germline ends. CDR3 residues: CASSEDAFVEAFF. The CDR3 nucleotides read TGTGCCAGCAGTGAAGATGCCTTTGTTGAAGCTTTCTTT.

This clonotype has a handful of counts. The chain links TRBV12-3 or TRBV12-4 to TRBJ2-2, with TRBD1 matching 7 bases. After removal of 3 bases from V and 6 bases from J, the junction contained 4 bases not matched to a gene. The CDR3 has 14 residues. The chain's CDR3 is CASSFGTVSGELFF. The CDR3, as DNA: TGTGCCAGCAGTTTTGGGACAGTGTCCGGGGAGCTGTTTTTT.

This clonotype was seen at least ten times. The rearrangement joins TRBV12-3 or TRBV12-4 to TRBJ2-1; 10 bases fit TRBD1. CDR3 length equals 14 residues. V trimming: 6 bases; J trimming: 7 bases; junction bases outside the gene matches: 6. This CDR3 reads CASRPRQGANEQFF. DNA of the CDR3: TGTGCCAGCAGACCAAGACAGGGGGCGAATGAGCAGTTCTTC.

This clonotype occurred many times. The chain carries TRBV10-3 and TRBJ2-1, with D possibly TRBD1 on 8 matching bases. Trimming stripped 9 bases from V and 7 bases from J, with 19 bases between. The CDR3 is 14 amino acids. Germline-derived CDR1 and CDR2 are ENHRY and SYGVKD. CDR3 region: CAITLDREGNEQFF. As DNA, the CDR3 is TGTGCCATAACGCTGGACAGGGAGGGAAATGAGCAGTTCTTC.

The genes are TRBV3-1 and TRBJ2-7, with a tentative D call TRBD2 (6 bases). V was trimmed by 3 bases and J by 8 bases, leaving 11 bases between them. Germline CDR1 and CDR2: LGHDT and YNNKEL (reference sequence). The CDR3 runs to 12 residues. CDR3 protein: CASSHGGRKQYF. The CDR3, as DNA: TGTGCCAGCAGCCACGGGGGTAGGAAGCAGTACTTC.

The J gene is TRBJ2-6, the V gene TRBV11-2; D unclear. Trimming removed 5 bases from V and 2 bases from J, with 13 bases in between. Germline CDR1 is SGHAT and CDR2 is FQNNGV. The CDR3 consists of 16 residues. The CDR3: CASSDWFRTGANVLTF. CDR3 in DNA: TGTGCCAGCAGCGATTGGTTCCGAACTGGGGCCAACGTCCTGACTTTC.

This clonotype was observed many times. The chain recombines TRBV12-3 or TRBV12-4 with TRBJ1-1; unclear D gene. V lost 4 bases and J lost 10, with 13 bases in between. This CDR3 is built from 12 residues. The CDR3 DNA reads TGTGCCAGCAGTTCTTTAACAAGGCGAGCTTTCTTT. Its protein product is CASSSLTRRAFF.

On this clonotype itself: It may be a read error: a sequence one base away is much more abundant. The chain couples TRBV6-1 to TRBJ1-5; D is perhaps TRBD1 (6 bases). The germline CDR1 and CDR2 sequences are MNHNS and SASEGT. CDR3 length: 13 residues. The CDR3 reads CTSSQRQEEPQHF. CDR3 bases: TGTACCAGCAGTCAACGACAGGAAGAGCCCCAGCATTTT.

This clonotype was counted only a few times. The chain carries TRBV28 and TRBJ2-1; TRBD2 agrees at 7 bases. Germline loops: CDR1 MDHEN, CDR2 SYDVKM. With V trimmed by 5 bases and J by 9 bases, 10 bases remained unmatched. This CDR3 contains 14 residues. The CDR3 DNA reads as TGTGCCAGCAGTCTACTAGGGCCGGGAGGTGAGCAGTTCTTC. Its translation: CASSLLGPGGEQFF. Filled out from reference TRBV28 and TRBJ2-1, the complete variable domain reads DVKVTQSSRYLVKRTGEKVFLECVQDMDHENMFWYRQDPGLGLRLIYFSYDVKMKEKGDIPEGYSVSREKKERFSLILESASTNQTSMYLCASSLLGPGGEQFFGPGTRLTVL.

This clonotype was counted at least ten times. This chain uses TRBV18 with TRBJ2-1; 11 bases are shared with TRBD1. This CDR3 spans 15 amino acids. Germline-derived CDR1 and CDR2 are KGHSH and LQKENI. Trimming removed 6 bases from V and 7 bases from J; junction bases left unmatched: 8. The CDR3 region is CASSQYRDRGNEQFF. Here the CDR3 DNA reads TGTGCCAGCTCTCAATACCGGGACAGGGGGAATGAGCAGTTCTTC.

This chain joins TRBV3-1 and TRBJ2-5; D is unresolved. The V end was cut by 1 base, the J end by 3 bases, with 12 bases between. CDR1 is LGHDT, CDR2 YNNKEL, per germline (reference sequence). The CDR3 consists of 15 residues. The CDR3, as DNA: TGTGCCAGCAGCCAAGTAGGTCTAGAGGAAGAGACCCAGTACTTC. This sequence encodes CASSQVGLEEETQYF.

The chain is built from TRBV29-1 and TRBJ2-7; D is possibly TRBD1 (6 bases). CDR3 size: 12 residues. CDR1 SQVTM and CDR2 ANQGSEA come from the germline V gene. V was shortened by 3 bases and J by 5 bases, with 11 bases between the two germline ends. Here the CDR3 DNA reads TGCAGCGTTGAGGCAGGGGAGAACGAGCAGTACTTC. This sequence encodes CSVEAGENEQYF.

The chain recombines TRBV20-1 with TRBJ2-3, with no clear D. Trimming took off 3 bases at V and 7 bases at J, with 8 bases between the two ends. The CDR3 has 11 amino acids. Germline V CDR1 and CDR2: DFQATT, SNEGSKA (reference sequence). The CDR3 nucleotides read TGCAGTGCTAGTCGAACGAATACGCAGTATTTT. Translation: CSASRTNTQYF.

The table lists this clonotype with many counts. The V call is TRBV12-3 or TRBV12-4, the J call TRBJ1-1; 8 bases line up with TRBD1. CDR3 length: 15 residues. V lost 6 bases to trimming and J lost 3 bases; unmatched junction nucleotides: 9. The CDR3 sequence: CASRTKTGADTEAFF. In nucleotides, the CDR3 is TGTGCCAGCAGGACAAAGACAGGGGCGGACACTGAAGCTTTCTTT.

This clonotype has a count of ten or more. The genes are TRBV5-5 and TRBJ1-2; D is unclear. The CDR3 has 13 residues. The V end lost 4 bases, the J end lost 6 bases, and 13 bases lay between the germline ends. Germline V gives CDR1 SGHKS, CDR2 YYEKEE (reference sequence). CDR3 loop: CASSRRGEDGYTF. In DNA form, the CDR3 reads TGTGCCAGCAGCCGCCGGGGAGAGGATGGCTACACCTTC. The full variable domain, its missing parts supplied by reference TRBV5-5 and TRBJ1-2, is DAGVTQSPTHLIKTRGQQVTLRCSPISGHKSVSWYQQVLGQGPQFIFQYYEKEERGRGNFPDRFSARQFPNYSSELNVNALLLGDSALYLCASSRRGEDGYTFGSGTRLTVV.

Concerning this clonotype: Since a much larger clone is just one base distant, this may be a read error. The V call is TRBV5-1, the J call TRBJ2-7, with D tentatively TRBD1 or TRBD2 (5 bases each). CDR1 is SGHRS, CDR2 YFSETQ, per germline. Trimming removed 4 bases from V and 6 bases from J, with 17 bases in between. The CDR3 has 14 residues. The CDR3 nucleotides read TGCGCCAGCAGCGTTGGGACCCTCACCTCCGAGCAGTACTTC. It translates to CASSVGTLTSEQYF.

This clonotype was detected many times. The chain uses TRBV5-1 and TRBJ2-3; no clear D. V lost 3 bases and J lost 2, with 10 bases in between. The germline gives CDR1 SGHRS, CDR2 YFSETQ. The CDR3 length is 14 residues. The chain's CDR3 is CASSYDTFTDTQYF. CDR3 DNA: TGCGCCAGCAGCTACGACACCTTCACAGATACGCAGTATTTT.

This clonotype was detected a few times. V is TRBV6-6 and J is TRBJ1-4; D gene unclear. The CDR3 spans 12 residues. With 6 bases removed from V and 8 bases from J, the gap between germline ends came to 10 bases. The germline gives CDR1 MNHNY, CDR2 SVGAGI (reference sequence). CDR3 coding DNA: TGTGCCAGCAGCTCAGGAACGGAAAAACTGTTTTTT. This gives the protein CASSSGTEKLFF.

This clonotype was counted ten times or more. The CDR3 loop reads CASSQLGGSSYNEQFF. CDR3 bases: TGCGCCAGCAGCCAACTGGGTGGTTCCTCCTACAATGAGCAGTTCTTC. The rearrangement joins TRBV4-1 to TRBJ2-1; D uncertain. The CDR3 extends over 16 amino acids. The germline V and J ends were trimmed by 2 bases and 0 bases, with 11 bases remaining between them. Germline values: CDR1 MGHRA, CDR2 YSYEKL.

This clonotype was counted ten times or more. The chain employs TRBV6-1 and TRBJ2-2; D possibly corresponds to TRBD1 (6 bases). Looked up from germline, CDR1 is MNHNS and CDR2 is SASEGT. CDR3 size: 14 residues. With 8 bases removed from V and 2 bases from J, the gap between germline ends came to 12 bases. In nucleotides, the CDR3 is TGTGCCAGCCTCTGGACAGCCAACACCGGGGAGCTGTTTTTT. It encodes CASLWTANTGELFF.

This clonotype was seen ten or more times. The CDR3 bases are TGTGCCAGCAGCCAAGGACAGGGCAGACAGCCCCAGCATTTT. This gives the protein CASSQGQGRQPQHF. V usage is TRBV3-1 and J usage is TRBJ1-5, with TRBD1 identical over 7 bases. This CDR3 comprises 14 residues. Trimming removed 1 base from V and 7 bases from J; junction bases left unmatched: 4. Germline loops: CDR1 LGHDT, CDR2 YNNKEL (reference sequence).

This clonotype was observed a handful of times. V usage is TRBV30 and J usage is TRBJ2-7, with 8 bases aligning to TRBD1. Germline lookup yields CDR1 GTSNPN and CDR2 SVGIG (reference sequence). The V and J ends lost 2 bases and 3 bases, in that order; junction bases with no gene match: 6. This CDR3 contains 14 residues. The CDR3 nucleotides read TGTGCCTGGAGTTCCGGGACAGGTAACTACGAGCAGTACTTC. It translates to CAWSSGTGNYEQYF. Full variable domain (outside the CDR3, taken from reference TRBV30 and TRBJ2-7): SQTIHQWPATLVQPVGSPLSLECTVEGTSNPNLYWYRQAAGRGLQLLFYSVGIGQISSEVPQNLSASRPQDRQFILSSKKLLLSDSGFYLCAWSSGTGNYEQYFGPGTRLTVT.

There are many counts of this clonotype. The chain joins TRBV19 to TRBJ2-7, with TRBD1 matching 8 bases. CDR3 length equals 16 residues. Germline V gene lookup returns CDR1 LNHDA and CDR2 SQIVND (reference sequence). Trimming at V came to 3 bases and at J to 5 bases, leaving 12 bases not matched to a gene. The CDR3 DNA follows: TGTGCCAGTAGTATTGGGACAGGTCGGGGGAAGAACGAGCAGTACTTC. This translates into CASSIGTGRGKNEQYF.

This clonotype was seen repeatedly, ten times or more. The gene calls are TRBV20-1 and TRBJ1-2, with 8 bases that match TRBD1. The J segment lost 7 bases and the V segment lost 3 bases, leaving 7 bases of the junction unmatched. The CDR3 loop spans 13 amino acids. Germline assignment: CDR1 DFQATT and CDR2 SNEGSKA (reference sequence). In DNA, the CDR3 is TGCAGTGCTAGCAGGGGGCGTACCTCTGGCTACACCTTC. It translates to CSASRGRTSGYTF.